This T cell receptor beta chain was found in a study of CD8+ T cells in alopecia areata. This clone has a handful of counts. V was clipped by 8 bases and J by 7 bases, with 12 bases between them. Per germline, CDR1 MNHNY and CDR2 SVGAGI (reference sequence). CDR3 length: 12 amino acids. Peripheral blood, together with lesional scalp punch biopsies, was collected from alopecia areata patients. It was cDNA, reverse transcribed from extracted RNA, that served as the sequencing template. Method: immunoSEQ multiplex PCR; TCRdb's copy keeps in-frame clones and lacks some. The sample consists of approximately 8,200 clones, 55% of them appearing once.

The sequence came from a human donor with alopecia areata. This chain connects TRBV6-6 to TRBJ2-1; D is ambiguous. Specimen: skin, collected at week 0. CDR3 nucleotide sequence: TGTGCCAGCCGGAATGGGTGGAATGAGCAGTTCTTC. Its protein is CASRNGWNEQFF.